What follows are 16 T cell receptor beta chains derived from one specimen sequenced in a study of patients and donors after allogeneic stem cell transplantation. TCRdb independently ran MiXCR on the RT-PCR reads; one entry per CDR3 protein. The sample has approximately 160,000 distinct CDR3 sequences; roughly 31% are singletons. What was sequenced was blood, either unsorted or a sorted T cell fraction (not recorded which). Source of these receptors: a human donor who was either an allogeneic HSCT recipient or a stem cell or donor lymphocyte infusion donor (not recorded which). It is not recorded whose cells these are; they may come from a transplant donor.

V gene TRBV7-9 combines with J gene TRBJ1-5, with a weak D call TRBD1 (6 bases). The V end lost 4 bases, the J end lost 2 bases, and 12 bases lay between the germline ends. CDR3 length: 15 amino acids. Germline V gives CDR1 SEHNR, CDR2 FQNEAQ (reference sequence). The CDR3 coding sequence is TGTGCCAGCAGCTCAGGGACACTGGGCAATCAGCCCCAGCATTTT. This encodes CASSSGTLGNQPQHF.

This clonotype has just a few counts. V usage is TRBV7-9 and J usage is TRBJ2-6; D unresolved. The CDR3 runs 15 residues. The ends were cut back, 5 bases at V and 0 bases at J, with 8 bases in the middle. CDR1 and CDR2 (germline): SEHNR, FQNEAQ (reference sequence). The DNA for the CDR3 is TGTGCCAGCAGCAACACGTACTCTGGGGCCAACGTCCTGACTTTC. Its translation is CASSNTYSGANVLTF.

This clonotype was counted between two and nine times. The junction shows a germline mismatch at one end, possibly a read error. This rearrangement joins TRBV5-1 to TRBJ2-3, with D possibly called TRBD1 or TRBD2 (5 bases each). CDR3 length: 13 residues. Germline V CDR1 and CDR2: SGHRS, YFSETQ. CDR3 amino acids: CASSLVARDPVHF. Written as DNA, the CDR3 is TGCGCCAGCAGCTTGGTAGCCCGGGACCCAGTCCATTTT.

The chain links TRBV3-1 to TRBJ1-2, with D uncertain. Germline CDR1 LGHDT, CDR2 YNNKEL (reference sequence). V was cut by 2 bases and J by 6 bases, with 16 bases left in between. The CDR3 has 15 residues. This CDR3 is CASSQSIKGYHGYTF. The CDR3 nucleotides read TGTGCCAGCAGCCAATCGATTAAGGGATATCATGGCTACACCTTC.

The CDR3 loop reads CASSQDNRAQPQHF. DNA for the CDR3: TGTGCCAGCAGCCAAGACAATAGGGCTCAGCCCCAGCATTTT. The V and J genes are TRBV14 and TRBJ1-5; no clear D gene. Per germline, CDR1 SGHDN and CDR2 FVKESK. The CDR3 sequence is 14 residues long. V was trimmed by 0 bases and J by 6 bases, leaving 9 bases between them.

CDR3 in amino acids: CSVVFGNQPQHF. CDR3 nucleotide sequence: TGCAGCGTTGTGTTCGGCAATCAGCCCCAGCATTTT. This chain joins TRBV29-1 and TRBJ1-5; no clear D gene. Trimming removed 4 bases at V and 2 bases at J, with 6 bases between. Germline CDR1 and CDR2: SQVTM and ANQGSEA. This CDR3 contains 12 residues.

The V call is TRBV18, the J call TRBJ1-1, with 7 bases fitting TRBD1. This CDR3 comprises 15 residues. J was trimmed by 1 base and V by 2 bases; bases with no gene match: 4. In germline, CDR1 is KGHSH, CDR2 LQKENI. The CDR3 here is CASSPWEGANTEAFF. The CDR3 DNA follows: TGTGCCAGCTCACCATGGGAGGGGGCGAACACTGAAGCTTTCTTT.

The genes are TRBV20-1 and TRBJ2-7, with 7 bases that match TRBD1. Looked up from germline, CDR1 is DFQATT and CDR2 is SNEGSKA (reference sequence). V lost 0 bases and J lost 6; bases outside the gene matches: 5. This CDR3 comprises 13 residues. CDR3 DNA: TGCAGTGCTAGAGATGTGACAGGGAGCGAGCAGTACTTC. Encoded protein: CSARDVTGSEQYF.

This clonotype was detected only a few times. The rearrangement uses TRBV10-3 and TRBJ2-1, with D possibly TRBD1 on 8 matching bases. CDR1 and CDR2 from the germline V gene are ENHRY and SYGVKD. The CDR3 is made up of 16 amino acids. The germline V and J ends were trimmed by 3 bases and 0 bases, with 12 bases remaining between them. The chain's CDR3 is CAISDYRGGSYNEQFF. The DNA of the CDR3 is TGTGCCATCAGTGACTACAGGGGGGGCTCCTACAATGAGCAGTTCTTC.

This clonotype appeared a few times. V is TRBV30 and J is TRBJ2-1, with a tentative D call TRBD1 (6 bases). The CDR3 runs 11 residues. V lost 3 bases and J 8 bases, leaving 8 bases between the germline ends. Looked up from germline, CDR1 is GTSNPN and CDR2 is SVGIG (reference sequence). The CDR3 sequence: CAWSGQHEQFF. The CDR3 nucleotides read TGTGCCTGGAGCGGACAGCATGAGCAGTTCTTC.

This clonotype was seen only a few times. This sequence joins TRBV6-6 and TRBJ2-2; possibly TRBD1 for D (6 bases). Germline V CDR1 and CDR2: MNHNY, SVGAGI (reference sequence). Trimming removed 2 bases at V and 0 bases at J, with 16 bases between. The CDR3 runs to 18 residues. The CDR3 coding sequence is TGTGCCAGCAGTTACCCATTTTCGGACAGATCGAACACCGGGGAGCTGTTTTTT. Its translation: CASSYPFSDRSNTGELFF.

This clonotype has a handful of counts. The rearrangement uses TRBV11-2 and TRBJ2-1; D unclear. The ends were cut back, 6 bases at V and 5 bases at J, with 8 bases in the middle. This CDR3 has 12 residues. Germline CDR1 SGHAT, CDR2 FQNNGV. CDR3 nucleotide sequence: TGTGCCAGCAGTCGAGGCGACAATGAGCAGTTCTTC. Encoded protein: CASSRGDNEQFF. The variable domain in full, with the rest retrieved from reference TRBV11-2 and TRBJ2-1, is EAGVAQSPRYKIIEKRQSVAFWCNPISGHATLYWYQQILGQGPKLLIQFQNNGVVDDSQLPKDRFSAERLKGVDSTLKIQPAKLEDSAVYLCASSRGDNEQFFGPGTRLTVL.

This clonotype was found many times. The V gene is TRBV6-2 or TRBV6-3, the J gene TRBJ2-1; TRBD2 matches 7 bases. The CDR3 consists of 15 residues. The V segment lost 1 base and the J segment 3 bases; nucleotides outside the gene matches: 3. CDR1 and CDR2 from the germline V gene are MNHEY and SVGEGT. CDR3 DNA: TGTGCCAGCAGTTACTGGTCTAGCGGCTACAATGAGCAGTTCTTC. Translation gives CASSYWSSGYNEQFF.

The CDR3, as DNA: TGCAGTGCTAGAGGGACAGTCCCTAGCGGGAGGTTTTCCTACAATGAGCAGTTCTTC. It encodes CSARGTVPSGRFSYNEQFF. The rearrangement links TRBV20-1 to TRBJ2-1; 11 nucleotides align to TRBD2. Germline CDR1 is DFQATT and CDR2 is SNEGSKA (reference sequence). The trim removed 1 base at V and 1 base at J, leaving 12 bases unmatched. This CDR3 has 19 residues.

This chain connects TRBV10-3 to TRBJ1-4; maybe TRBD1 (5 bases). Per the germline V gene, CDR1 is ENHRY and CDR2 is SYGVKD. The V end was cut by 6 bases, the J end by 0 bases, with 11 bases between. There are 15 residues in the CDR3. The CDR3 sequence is CAIRGDSATNEKLFF. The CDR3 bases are TGTGCCATCAGGGGCGACAGTGCAACTAATGAAAAACTGTTTTTT.

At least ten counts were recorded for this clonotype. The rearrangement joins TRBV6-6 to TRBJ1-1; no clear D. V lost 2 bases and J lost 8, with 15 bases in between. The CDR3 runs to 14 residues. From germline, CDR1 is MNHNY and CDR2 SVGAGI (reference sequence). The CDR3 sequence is CASSYGPRLAEAFF. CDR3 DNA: TGTGCCAGCAGTTACGGGCCGAGGCTTGCCGAAGCTTTCTTT.